These 21 T cell receptor beta chains came from one sample sequenced in a study of T cells in Graves' hyperthyroidism and ophthalmopathy. Amplified TCR beta CDR3 regions derived from RNA transcripts. During a first-round RT-PCR of the TCR CDR3, the HTBI primer set was used. In TCRdb, the multiplex PCR reads were re-called with MiXCR into one record per CDR3 protein. This sample has 370,000 or so distinct CDR3 sequences, with approximately 13% found just once. Sequences were obtained from blood. The receptor set was obtained from a man aged 25-45 years with Graves' hyperthyroidism that later progressed to Graves' ophthalmopathy.

V and J are TRBV13 and TRBJ1-3; D gene ambiguous. Germline lookup yields CDR1 PRHDT and CDR2 FYEKMQ (reference sequence). The V end was cut by 5 bases, the J end by 5 bases, with 7 bases between. CDR3 size: 12 residues. The CDR3 protein is CASSDRRNTIYF. The CDR3 DNA follows: TGTGCCAGCAGCGATCGAAGAAACACCATATATTTT.

With respect to this clonotype: Being one base from a much bigger clone, this may be a read error. The chain has TRBV7-9 and TRBJ2-7; perhaps TRBD1 as D (6 bases). The germline V gene has CDR1 SEHNR and CDR2 FQNEAQ (reference sequence). The CDR3 loop spans 14 amino acids. This chain's CDR3 is CAGSFVVGGNEQYF. The CDR3 DNA reads TGTGCCGGCAGCTTCGTGGTTGGGGGCAACGAGCAGTACTTC.

This clonotype showed up many times. In DNA, the CDR3 is TGCAGTGGACCGGGACAGGGTTGGTTCTGTAGGGGTTATAGCAATCAGCCCCAGCATTTT. Translation: CSGPGQGWFCRGYSNQPQHF. The chain combines TRBV20-1 with TRBJ1-5; 9 nucleotides match TRBD1. The ends lost 7 bases at V and 0 bases at J; junction bases unmatched: 22. The germline V gene has CDR1 DFQATT and CDR2 SNEGSKA (reference sequence). The CDR3 loop spans 20 amino acids.

This clonotype has ten or more counts. The gene calls are TRBV18 and TRBJ2-1; D is unresolved. Germline V gene lookup returns CDR1 KGHSH and CDR2 LQKENI. CDR3 length equals 14 residues. With 2 bases removed from V and 6 bases from J, the gap between germline ends came to 11 bases. The CDR3 DNA is TGTGCCAGCTCACCAGGGGAAGGGTTCAATGAGCAGTTCTTC. This gives the protein CASSPGEGFNEQFF.

This chain uses TRBV19 with TRBJ2-1; 8 bases map to TRBD1. Trimming took 7 bases from V and 6 from J; bases not matched to a gene: 8. Germline CDR1 is LNHDA and CDR2 is SQIVND (reference sequence). This CDR3 contains 14 residues. This CDR3 reads CASTHRTGSNEQFF. The CDR3 DNA sequence: TGTGCCAGTACCCATCGGACAGGGAGCAATGAGCAGTTCTTC.

This clonotype has at least ten counts. In DNA form, the CDR3 reads TGTGCCAGCAAGGTCTGGGTGAACACTGAAGCTTTCTTT. It is translated as CASKVWVNTEAFF. J is TRBJ1-1 and V is TRBV27; D gene ambiguous. Germline assignment: CDR1 MNHEY and CDR2 SMNVEV (reference sequence). This CDR3 comprises 13 residues. V dropped 7 bases and J dropped 0 bases, with 9 bases sitting between them.

This clonotype has at least ten counts. The chain carries TRBV7-9 and TRBJ2-5, with a weak D call TRBD2 (7 bases). Germline V lookup: CDR1 SEHNR, CDR2 FQNEAQ (reference sequence). Trimming removed 5 bases from V and 5 bases from J, with 21 bases in between. The CDR3 length is 16 residues. DNA for the CDR3: TGTGCCAGCAGCCCAGGGGACTACTCCTCCGTGGAGACCCAGTACTTC. The encoded protein is CASSPGDYSSVETQYF.

This clonotype came up a few times. The V gene is TRBV5-1, the J gene TRBJ1-2; D is perhaps TRBD1 (5 bases). The ends were cut back, 4 bases at V and 7 bases at J, with 17 bases in the middle. The germline V gene encodes CDR1 SGHRS and CDR2 YFSETQ. This CDR3 comprises 14 residues. CDR3 sequence: CASSPDGSGFGYTF. DNA of the CDR3: TGCGCCAGCAGCCCGGACGGGTCAGGGTTTGGCTACACCTTC.

This clonotype was detected many times. The chain couples TRBV28 to TRBJ1-2, with D perhaps matching TRBD1 (6 bases). Germline assignment: CDR1 MDHEN and CDR2 SYDVKM. The CDR3 contains 15 residues. V lost 5 bases and J lost 3, with 16 bases in between. The CDR3 nucleotides are TGTGCCAGCAGTCCCCCAAGGGGGGGTTACTATGGCTACACCTTC. This sequence encodes CASSPPRGGYYGYTF.

This clonotype was observed at least ten times. The rearrangement joins TRBV28 to TRBJ1-1; D uncertain. V was clipped by 1 base and J by 1 base, with 7 bases between them. CDR1 and CDR2 from the germline V gene are MDHEN and SYDVKM. This CDR3 has 14 residues. The CDR3 sequence is CASSLYGENTEAFF. CDR3 sequence (DNA): TGTGCCAGCAGTTTATATGGGGAGAACACTGAAGCTTTCTTT.

This clonotype was detected ten times or more. This sequence joins TRBV6-1 and TRBJ2-7; 7 bases are a match to TRBD2. Per the germline V gene, CDR1 is MNHNS and CDR2 is SASEGT. This CDR3 has 15 residues. V was clipped by 6 bases and J by 1 base; unmatched bases: 9. CDR3 sequence (DNA): TGTGCCAGCAGAGTGGAGCGGGGAAGGTCCTACGAGCAGTACTTC. Protein sequence: CASRVERGRSYEQYF.

This clonotype was observed a few times. The rearrangement uses TRBV7-9 and TRBJ2-7; D remains unclear. The CDR3 has 12 residues. Germline V gene data show CDR1 as SEHNR and CDR2 as FQNEAQ (reference sequence). Trimming removed 8 bases at V and 2 bases at J, with 10 bases between. The CDR3 loop reads CASSPPTYEQYF. The CDR3 region has the DNA TGTGCCAGCTCGCCACCGACCTACGAGCAGTACTTC.

Ten or more counts support this clonotype. The rearrangement links TRBV15 to TRBJ1-5; D remains ambiguous. In germline, CDR1 is LNHNV, CDR2 YYDKDF (reference sequence). CDR3 length equals 16 residues. Trimming cost V 0 bases and J 0 bases, with 9 bases left between them. In DNA form, the CDR3 reads TGTGCCACCAGCAGAGATAGGGTCAATAGCAATCAGCCCCAGCATTTT. Its translation is CATSRDRVNSNQPQHF. The complete variable domain, with remaining parts taken from reference TRBV15 and TRBJ1-5, reads DAMVIQNPRYQVTQFGKPVTLSCSQTLNHNVMYWYQQKSSQAPKLLFHYYDKDFNNEADTPDNFQSRRPNTSFCFLDIRSPGLGDTAMYLCATSRDRVNSNQPQHFGDGTRLSIL.

This chain uses TRBV20-1 with TRBJ2-2; D call uncertain. Germline loops: CDR1 DFQATT, CDR2 SNEGSKA (reference sequence). This CDR3 region has 12 residues. Trimming removed 1 base from V and 5 bases from J, with 5 bases in between. The CDR3 coding sequence is TGCAGTGCTAGAGCCAGAACCGGGGAGCTGTTTTTT. Translated, it gives CSARARTGELFF.

This clonotype was counted ten times or more. The V call is TRBV2, the J call TRBJ1-2; D gene ambiguous. CDR1 and CDR2 from the germline V gene are SNHLY and FYNNEI. CDR3 length: 13 residues. V was clipped by 6 bases and J by 4 bases, with 12 bases between them. CDR3 DNA: TGTGCCAGCAGACCACGACGGAGCTATGGCTACACCTTC. It is translated as CASRPRRSYGYTF.

This clonotype was counted between two and nine times. The rearrangement links TRBV6-1 to TRBJ2-5; 8 bases are a match to TRBD2. V dropped 6 bases and J dropped 4; count of bases not matched to a gene: 7. The CDR3 totals 14 residues. CDR1 is MNHNS, CDR2 SASEGT, per germline. In nucleotides, the CDR3 is TGTGCCAGCAGACACGGGGGGGCCGGAGAGACCCAGTACTTC. This sequence encodes CASRHGGAGETQYF.

The rearrangement joins TRBV4-1 to TRBJ2-6, with unresolved D. Looked up from germline, CDR1 is MGHRA and CDR2 is YSYEKL. The V end lost 1 base, the J end lost 2 bases, and 6 bases lay between the germline ends. The CDR3 covers 15 residues. CDR3 protein: CASSQGHPGANVLTF. CDR3 sequence (DNA): TGCGCCAGCAGCCAAGGACACCCTGGGGCCAACGTCCTGACTTTC.

The chain couples TRBV7-8 to TRBJ2-5; 12 bases agree with TRBD1. V dropped 4 bases and J dropped 5; count of bases not matched to a gene: 5. The germline V gene encodes CDR1 SGHVS and CDR2 FQNEAQ. The CDR3 consists of 15 residues. Here the CDR3 DNA reads TGTGCCAGCAGCTCGGGACAGGGGGCTTCGGAGACCCAGTACTTC. As protein: CASSSGQGASETQYF.

The rearrangement links TRBV4-1 to TRBJ1-2; D is possibly TRBD1 (5 bases). Germline CDR1 MGHRA, CDR2 YSYEKL. Deletions cut 2 bases from V and 3 bases from J, with 16 bases between. The CDR3 is 16 residues long. The CDR3 protein is CASSQSSRDDYYGYTF. The CDR3 bases are TGCGCCAGCAGCCAAAGTTCCAGGGACGATTACTATGGCTACACCTTC.

At least ten counts were recorded for this clonotype. The chain employs TRBV11-2 and TRBJ1-4; 7 bases line up with TRBD1. The germline CDR1 and CDR2 sequences are SGHAT and FQNNGV. V trimming: 8 bases; J trimming: 8 bases; junction bases outside the gene matches: 8. The CDR3 runs 13 residues. For the CDR3, the DNA is TGTGCCAGCGGCAGGACAGGAGAGGAAAAACTGTTTTTT. It encodes CASGRTGEEKLFF.

In this sample, this clonotype turned up a few times. J is TRBJ2-1 and V is TRBV19; TRBD2 matches 7 bases. The V gene's germline CDR1 is LNHDA and CDR2 SQIVND (reference sequence). The CDR3 length is 14 residues. Trimming removed 8 bases from V and 4 bases from J; junction bases left unmatched: 8. The CDR3 region has the DNA TGTGCCAGTTCAGAAATTAGCGGGTACAATGAGCAGTTCTTC. Translated: CASSEISGYNEQFF.